This T cell receptor (beta chain) was documented in a study of breast tumors, draining lymph nodes, adjacent tissues. Whole-study results and caveats: Tumor TCR diversity was below lymph nodes but above nontumor tissue. The data were judged consistent with most tumor T cells coming from lymph node and expanding in tumor. Tumor T cell lymph node origin was a supported hypothesis, not proven.

TCRdb fed the multiplex PCR reads into MiXCR, producing one record per CDR3 protein. Among about 66,000 distinct CDR3 sequences listed, about 40% were seen once. The germline V gene has CDR1 SGHRS and CDR2 YFSETQ. The CDR3 totals 13 residues. Remarks on this clonotype: The antigen remains unidentified. A much more abundant neighbour one base away suggests this may be a read error.

The J gene is TRBJ1-2, the V gene TRBV5-1; 7 positions agree with TRBD1. Sequenced input: breast tumor tissue. This TCR was sampled from a female donor with breast cancer. Some clones in this sample may be carry-over from other donors' samples. The CDR3 region is CASSLDRGYGYAF. The CDR3 DNA sequence: TGCGCCAGCAGCTTGGACAGGGGCTATGGCTACGCCTTC.